The 11 T cell receptor beta chains reported below all come from one sample, sequenced in a study of control samples from healthy donors and cancer patients. Clones were sequenced by immunoSEQ multiplex PCR, and TCRdb holds only the in-frame ones, with some missing. The data contain 53,000 or so clones, 87% of them singletons. The material sequenced was PBMCs. The receptors here all came from a man in his fifties or sixties with head and neck cancer.

The V gene is TRBV18, the J gene TRBJ1-1; D might be TRBD1 (5 bases). Looked up from germline, CDR1 is KGHSH and CDR2 is LQKENI. The length of the CDR3 is 13 residues. The ends were cut back, 6 bases at V and 2 bases at J, with 10 bases in the middle. This CDR3 is CASSLQVNTEAFF. As DNA, the CDR3 is TGTGCCAGCTCCCTACAGGTCAACACTGAAGCTTTCTTT.

The chain links TRBV6-1 to TRBJ1-6; D is undetermined. The CDR3 covers 16 residues. The V and J ends lost 1 base and 7 bases respectively, with 14 bases between them. Germline V gives CDR1 MNHNS, CDR2 SASEGT. The DNA for the CDR3 is TGTGCCAGCAGTGAAGGGTTGGCTCGAGGGAATTCACCCCTCCACTTT. Translating gives CASSEGLARGNSPLHF.

J is TRBJ2-3 and V is TRBV7-3; 8 bases line up with TRBD2. The germline gives CDR1 SGHTA, CDR2 FQGTGA. The CDR3 is 14 residues long. The junction had 8 bases not matched to a gene; V was cut back by 8 bases and J by 4 bases. The CDR3 loop is CASARGGQSDTQYF. The CDR3 region has the DNA TGTGCCAGCGCACGCGGGGGGCAGTCAGATACGCAGTATTTT.

A word on this clone: Within the sample, other DNA sequences also encode this same CDR3. The J gene is TRBJ2-2, the V gene TRBV4-2, with a weak D call TRBD2 (7 bases). V gave up 3 bases and J gave up 7 bases, with 21 bases separating them. CDR3 length: 17 residues. Germline V gives CDR1 LGHNA, CDR2 YNFKEQ. The CDR3 protein is CASSQPQGGVRGGELFF. CDR3 nucleotides: TGTGCCAGCAGCCAGCCCCAAGGGGGGGTGCGGGGCGGGGAGCTGTTTTTT.

This chain uses TRBV25-1 with TRBJ2-3, with 7 bases aligning to TRBD1. The CDR3 is 14 residues long. V lost 4 bases, J lost 1 base, and 2 bases stayed unmatched. Germline V CDR1 and CDR2: MGHDK, SYGVNS. The CDR3 sequence: CASSVDRGTDTQYF. Here the CDR3 DNA reads TGTGCCAGCAGTGTTGACAGGGGCACAGATACGCAGTATTTT.

This clone was detected a few times. The V gene is TRBV28, the J gene TRBJ2-7, with D possibly TRBD1 on 7 matching bases. Trimming cost V 3 bases and J 5 bases, with 14 bases left between them. The germline CDR1 and CDR2 sequences are MDHEN and SYDVKM. CDR3 length: 14 residues. The CDR3: CASSFLVRGDEQYF. The CDR3 nucleotides read TGTGCCAGCAGTTTTTTAGTCAGGGGGGACGAGCAGTACTTC.

This clone was picked up a small number of times. The chain recombines TRBV4-2 with TRBJ2-7; no definite D call. The CDR3 loop spans 18 amino acids. The V end was cut by 0 bases, the J end by 3 bases, with 21 bases between. CDR1 is LGHNA, CDR2 YNFKEQ, per germline. CDR3 in DNA: TGTGCCAGCAGCCAAGAGTCTAGAATAGGTCCCGGCATCTACGAGCAGTACTTC. Translation gives CASSQESRIGPGIYEQYF.

The V gene is TRBV7-2, the J gene TRBJ2-3; TRBD1 matches 9 bases. V shed 5 bases and J 4 bases; nucleotides not matched to a gene: 10. Germline V CDR1 and CDR2: SGHTA, FQGNSA. This CDR3 region has 16 residues. The CDR3 loop reads CASSETGTGPPDTQYF. DNA of the CDR3: TGTGCCAGCAGCGAGACCGGGACAGGGCCTCCAGATACGCAGTATTTT.

The CDR3 reads CASRPGVDYGYTF. Written as DNA, the CDR3 is TGTGCCAGCAGACCCGGTGTGGACTATGGCTACACCTTC. V and J are TRBV28 and TRBJ1-2; D is unresolved. From germline, CDR1 is MDHEN and CDR2 SYDVKM. Between the trimmed V and J ends, which lost 6 bases and 3 bases, there was a span of 11 bases. The CDR3 loop spans 13 amino acids.

This rearrangement joins TRBV5-1 to TRBJ2-1; 11 nucleotides agree with TRBD2. The length of the CDR3 is 15 residues. The V and J ends lost 4 bases and 3 bases, in that order; junction bases with no gene match: 3. Germline-derived CDR1 and CDR2 are SGHRS and YFSETQ. The CDR3 nucleotides are TGCGCCAGCAGCCCGGGACTAGCGGTCTACAATGAGCAGTTCTTC. The encoded protein is CASSPGLAVYNEQFF.

The V and J genes are TRBV27 and TRBJ2-7, with 8 bases fitting TRBD1. This CDR3 spans 15 amino acids. Trimming cost V 4 bases and J 3 bases; bases outside gene matches: 8. Per the germline V gene, CDR1 is MNHEY and CDR2 is SMNVEV (reference sequence). Here the CDR3 DNA reads TGTGCCAGCAGTTGGGGACAGGAGCAAGTCTACGAGCAGTACTTC. It is translated as CASSWGQEQVYEQYF.